This TCR beta chain was sequenced for a study of blood T cell repertoires in COVID-19. As for the study in general: Specimens from acute and convalescent COVID-19 originated in the United States, Italy and Spain. From T cells, B-cell-depleted T cells, or PBMCs came the material, which was cDNA or gDNA.

In the source study's methods: By means of reference gene primer amplification, nucleated cell counts were estimated. TCRdb's table, derived via immunoSEQ multiplex PCR, lists solely in-frame clones and lacks some. The DNA was the basis for D and trimming; V, J and clone size are from that table. The table lists approximately 46,000 clones, more than 65% of them singletons. The V segment lost 6 bases and the J segment 4 bases; nucleotides outside the gene matches: 8. The CDR3 runs to 13 residues. In germline, CDR1 is SQVTM, CDR2 ANQGSEA. A note on this clone: The same CDR3 can be traced to other DNA sequences in this sample.

The receptor comes from a man at least 80 years old with acute or convalescent COVID-19. The chain couples TRBV29-1 to TRBJ1-1; 7 bases align to TRBD1. Sequencing was performed on peripheral blood. The CDR3 reads CSVVRQGGTEAFF. The CDR3 DNA reads as TGCAGCGTAGTAAGACAGGGTGGCACTGAAGCTTTCTTT. Full variable domain (rest looked up from reference TRBV29-1 and TRBJ1-1): SAVISQKPSRDICQRGTSLTIQCQVDSQVTMMFWYRQQPGQSLTLIATANQGSEATYESGFVIDKFPISRPNLTFSTLTVSNMSPEDSSIYLCSVVRQGGTEAFFGQGTRLTVV.